This TCR beta chain was identified in a study of blood T cell repertoires in COVID-19. With 2 bases removed from V and 5 bases from J, the gap between germline ends came to 10 bases. Germline CDR1 and CDR2: MNHEY and SVGAGI. The CDR3 has 15 residues. A few counts support this clone. The protocol was immunoSEQ multiplex PCR, while the TCRdb copy is restricted to in-frame clones and leaves out a portion. The sample lists some 260,000 clones; about 89% were seen once. Donors were grouped by their self-reported clinical history. The chain combines TRBV6-5 with TRBJ1-6; no clear D. The TCR was taken from a man aged 40-50 years who had recovered from COVID-19. The sample taken for sequencing was PBMCs or T cells enriched from blood (not recorded which). The CDR3, as DNA: TGTGCCAGCAGTTACCGGACTTCACATAATTCACCCCTCCACTTT. It specifies CASSYRTSHNSPLHF.